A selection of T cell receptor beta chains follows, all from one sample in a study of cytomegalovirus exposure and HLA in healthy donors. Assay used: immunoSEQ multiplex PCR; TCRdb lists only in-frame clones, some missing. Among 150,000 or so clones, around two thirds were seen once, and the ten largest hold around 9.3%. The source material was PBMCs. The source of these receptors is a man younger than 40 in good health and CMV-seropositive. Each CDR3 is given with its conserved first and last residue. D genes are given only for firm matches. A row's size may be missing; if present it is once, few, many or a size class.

TGTGCCAGCTCACCATCCGGGACAATATATGGCTACACCTTC,CASSPSGTIYGYTF,TRBJ1-2,TRBV18,NA,NA
TGTGCCAGCAGTTCCAACCCAGGCAGGGGGCTTCAAGGCTACACCTTC,CASSSNPGRGLQGYTF,TRBJ1-2,TRBV28,NA,TRBD1
TGTGCCAGCAGCCCCGGTCCGGTGAACACTGAAGCTTTCTTT,CASSPGPVNTEAFF,TRBJ1-1,TRBV9,NA,NA
TGCGCCAGCAGCCAAGATTTGAGACCAGGGGGTCTTGGCTACACCTTC,CASSQDLRPGGLGYTF,TRBJ1-2,TRBV4-1,few,TRBD1
TGTGCCAGCAGCCCAGGGACTAGCTCCCTCAGCTCCTACGAGCAGTACTTC,CASSPGTSSLSSYEQYF,TRBJ2-7,TRBV7-9,NA,TRBD2
TGTGCCAGCAGTCAGACTAGCGGGAGTGTTAATGAGCAGTTCTTC,CASSQTSGSVNEQFF,TRBJ2-1,TRBV6-5,NA,TRBD2
TGTGCCAGCAGTTCCCTCGGACTACCCTACAATGAGCAGTTCTTC,CASSSLGLPYNEQFF,TRBJ2-1,TRBV27,NA,NA
TGTGCCAGCAGCCTACGACAGGGAGAACGAAAACTGTTTTTT,CASSLRQGERKLFF,TRBJ1-4,TRBV11-2,NA,TRBD1
TGTGCCAGCAGCTTAGGTGTCGGGAGCCTTCGGGGCTACACCTTC,CASSLGVGSLRGYTF,TRBJ1-2,TRBV11-1,NA,NA
TGTGCCAGCAGCTTGGCTAAGGGTCGGGAGCGACCCTACGAGCAGTACTTC,CASSLAKGRERPYEQYF,TRBJ2-7,TRBV5-6,once,NA
TGTGCCATCGGGAGGGAGGGCCTCTACGAGCAGTACTTC,CAIGREGLYEQYF,TRBJ2-7,TRBV10-3,NA,TRBD2
TGCGCCAGCAGTGACGGGGGTTGGTACGAGCAGTACTTC,CASSDGGWYEQYF,TRBJ2-7,TRBV10-2,NA,NA
TGTGCCAGCTGCGGAGCTCCGAGAACACTGTTTTTT,CASCGAPRTLFF,TRBJ1-4,TRBV19,NA,NA
TGCGCCAGCGGCCCGGGGGATGAAAACACCATATATTTT,CASGPGDENTIYF,TRBJ1-3,TRBV5-1,once,NA
TGTGCCAGCAGCGTAGTGGCTAGCGGGGGCCCCTACAATGAGCAGTTCTTC,CASSVVASGGPYNEQFF,TRBJ2-1,TRBV9,NA,TRBD2
TGTGCCAGCAGCAGATTGAACACTGAAGCTTTCTTT,CASSRLNTEAFF,TRBJ1-1,TRBV6-1,NA,NA
TGTGCCAGCAGTCAACTGACAGGACTAGCTATTTACTTC,CASSQLTGLAIYF,TRBJ2-7,TRBV6-5,few,TRBD2
TGTGCCAGCAGCGTAGAGGGCAGGGGAAGGGACGAGCAGTACTTC,CASSVEGRGRDEQYF,TRBJ2-7,TRBV9,once,NA
TGTGCCAGCAGCCCGACTAGCGGCCATCTACTAACCTACGAGCAGTACTTC,CASSPTSGHLLTYEQYF,TRBJ2-7,TRBV27,few,TRBD2
TGTGCCAGCAGCCTTCTAGCGGGCAGCTACAATGAGCAGTTCTTC,CASSLLAGSYNEQFF,TRBJ2-1,TRBV13,NA,TRBD2
TGTGCCAGTAGTATTCGCGGGTTACGGGACACCGGGGAGCTGTTTTTT,CASSIRGLRDTGELFF,TRBJ2-2,TRBV19,NA,NA
TGCGCCAGCAGCCTTAGGACAGCGAACACTGAAGCTTTCTTT,CASSLRTANTEAFF,TRBJ1-1,TRBV5-1,few,NA
TGCGTCAGCAGCCCCGGCCCGGGCACTGAAGCTTTCTTT,CVSSPGPGTEAFF,TRBJ1-1,TRBV4-1,NA,NA
TGTGCCAGCACTGCGACAGGGAGGCAAGAGACCCAGTACTTC,CASTATGRQETQYF,TRBJ2-5,TRBV5-6,NA,NA
TGTGCCAGCAGCTTAACAGCGGGAGCGGGGGGCACAGATACGCAGTATTTT,CASSLTAGAGGTDTQYF,TRBJ2-3,TRBV11-2,few,TRBD2
TGTGCCAGCAGTCTCGGGACAGGGAATGGCTACACCTTC,CASSLGTGNGYTF,TRBJ1-2,TRBV28,NA,TRBD1
TGTGCCAGCAGTTCCGACCCACTTCTAGCGGGAGGACAACAAGAGACCCAGTACTTC,CASSSDPLLAGGQQETQYF,TRBJ2-5,TRBV27,few,TRBD2
TGCAGCGTTGAAGGTGAGGCGGGAGAATGGGAGACCCAGTACTTC,CSVEGEAGEWETQYF,TRBJ2-5,TRBV29-1,NA,TRBD2
TGTGCCAGCAGTTACTCTCGGGTGGAGATAGGGGGCGTGCAGTACTTC,CASSYSRVEIGGVQYF,TRBJ2-7,TRBV6-6,few,TRBD1
TGTGCCTGGAGTGTACCGTTCCGTATTCGGGAGGGCGGACTAGGTAGTTCACCCCTCCACTTT,CAWSVPFRIREGGLGSSPLHF,TRBJ1-6,TRBV30,few,NA
TGCGCCAGCAGCCAAGAGTACCCAAGAGCTCCCTCCTACGAGCAGTACTTC,CASSQEYPRAPSYEQYF,TRBJ2-7,TRBV4-1,NA,NA
TGTGCCAGCAGTGAATTGGTCTACACAGATACGCAGTATTTT,CASSELVYTDTQYF,TRBJ2-3,TRBV6-1,few,NA
TGCGCCAGCAGCGGGGGGGTAGCGGGAATGGAGACCCAGTACTTC,CASSGGVAGMETQYF,TRBJ2-5,TRBV5-1,NA,TRBD2
TGCGCCAGCAGCCAAGCCATCGGATTAGCGGGAGGGCCCTCCAATGAGCAGTTCTTC,CASSQAIGLAGGPSNEQFF,TRBJ2-1,TRBV4-1,few,TRBD2
TGTGCCAGCAGCTTCAACTCCTACGAGCAGTACTTC,CASSFNSYEQYF,TRBJ2-7,TRBV5-4,NA,NA
TGTGCCAGCAGCGCCACGGGACAGCCGAACACTGAAGCTTTCTTT,CASSATGQPNTEAFF,TRBJ1-1,TRBV9,NA,TRBD1
TGTGCCAGCAGCCTAACCCCGGGGAACGGCCTAGAAGAGACCCAGTACTTC,CASSLTPGNGLEETQYF,TRBJ2-5,TRBV9,NA,NA
TGTGCCAGTAAAACTATTGAATCCACCGGGGAGCTGTTTTTT,CASKTIESTGELFF,TRBJ2-2,TRBV7-9,NA,NA
TGTGCCAGCACCCTAGTGGGAGGGCCGTCAGAGACCCAGTACTTC,CASTLVGGPSETQYF,TRBJ2-5,TRBV2,NA,TRBD2
TGTGCCAGCAGTGTGCCGGTGGGGGGAAGTGTCTATGGCTACACCTTC,CASSVPVGGSVYGYTF,TRBJ1-2,TRBV2,NA,NA
TGTGCCAGCAGCCTTACCAGACAGGATCAGTACTTC,CASSLTRQDQYF,TRBJ2-5,TRBV7-8,once,NA
TGTGCCAGCAGCGTAGGTGGGGGGACTGATGAAAAACTGTTTTTT,CASSVGGGTDEKLFF,TRBJ1-4,TRBV9,few,NA
TGTGCCAGCTCCCCGCGGGGTAGTAACTATGGCTACACCTTC,CASSPRGSNYGYTF,TRBJ1-2,TRBV27,NA,NA
TGTGCCGTTCGCGCGGATAACTATGGCTACACCTTC,CAVRADNYGYTF,TRBJ1-2,TRBV6-6,NA,NA
TGTGCCAGCAGCTTAGGCGGGAAAGGTTACGAGCAGTACTTC,CASSLGGKGYEQYF,TRBJ2-7,TRBV11-3,NA,NA
TGTGCCAGCATAAAGCGGGAGAACACCGGGGAGCTGTTTTTT,CASIKRENTGELFF,TRBJ2-2,TRBV2,NA,TRBD2
TGCGCCAGCAGCAGGGACAGGCGTGAGACCCAGTACTTC,CASSRDRRETQYF,TRBJ2-5,TRBV5-1,NA,TRBD1
TGTGCCAGCAGCTTAGGTCTAGCGGAGAACACCGGGGAGCTGTTTTTT,CASSLGLAENTGELFF,TRBJ2-2,TRBV11-2,NA,TRBD2
TGTGCCAGCTCAACAGGGGGCGTCGGCACTGAAGCTTTCTTT,CASSTGGVGTEAFF,TRBJ1-1,TRBV6-6,NA,TRBD1
TGCGCCAGCAGCTTGGTTCCCTCACAGGGCAATTCACCCCTCCACTTT,CASSLVPSQGNSPLHF,TRBJ1-6,TRBV5-1,NA,NA
TGTGCCAGCATGTCCCTAACTAGTTCCTACGAGCAGTACTTC,CASMSLTSSYEQYF,TRBJ2-7,TRBV2,NA,NA